What follows are 15 T cell receptor beta chains derived from one specimen sequenced in a study of cytomegalovirus exposure and HLA in healthy donors. The PCR contained 60 Vbeta and 13 Jbeta primers. The method was immunoSEQ multiplex PCR; TCRdb's version includes in-frame clones alone and lacks a portion of them. The table shows 150,000 to 200,000 clones, with around 74% occurring only once. Sequencing was done on a sample of PBMCs. The receptors stem from a female donor in good health and CMV-seronegative.

The table lists this clone with a count of one. The chain has TRBV30 and TRBJ2-2; D is possibly TRBD1 (5 bases). V was trimmed by 2 bases and J by 6 bases, leaving 13 bases between them. The CDR3 totals 14 residues. Germline assignment: CDR1 GTSNPN and CDR2 SVGIG (reference sequence). CDR3 protein: CAWSFDSLPGELFF. The CDR3 DNA is TGTGCCTGGAGTTTCGACAGTCTCCCCGGGGAGCTGTTTTTT. Full variable domain (remainder filled in from reference TRBV30 and TRBJ2-2): SQTIHQWPATLVQPVGSPLSLECTVEGTSNPNLYWYRQAAGRGLQLLFYSVGIGQISSEVPQNLSASRPQDRQFILSSKKLLLSDSGFYLCAWSFDSLPGELFFGEGSRLTVL.

As DNA, the CDR3 is TGTGCCAGCACCCTGGGGACAGCGAACACTGAAGCTTTCTTT. As protein: CASTLGTANTEAFF. The rearrangement uses TRBV2 and TRBJ1-1; 7 nucleotides agree with TRBD1. Germline CDR1 is SNHLY and CDR2 is FYNNEI. The CDR3 extends over 14 amino acids. With V trimmed by 7 bases and J by 1 base, 6 bases remained unmatched.

The chain carries TRBV4-3 and TRBJ2-3; D is unresolved. Germline loops: CDR1 LGHNA, CDR2 YSLEER. Trimming cost V 4 bases and J 8 bases, with 16 bases left between them. CDR3 length: 14 amino acids. The CDR3 loop reads CASSLPSVQCTQYF. The CDR3 nucleotides read TGCGCCAGCAGCCTCCCCTCCGTCCAGTGTACGCAGTATTTT.

The CDR3 sequence: CASSPPYPTSQGYTGELFF. The CDR3 DNA reads as TGTGCCAGCAGTCCTCCTTACCCGACTAGCCAGGGATATACCGGGGAGCTGTTTTTT. The chain couples TRBV28 to TRBJ2-2, with 7 bases lining up with TRBD2. This CDR3 is 19 amino acids long. CDR1 and CDR2 (germline): MDHEN, SYDVKM. The ends lost 5 bases at V and 5 bases at J; junction bases unmatched: 20.

In this sample, this clone turned up a few times. The CDR3 spells CASSVDAGEQFF. The CDR3 coding sequence is TGTGCCAGCAGCGTAGACGCGGGTGAGCAGTTCTTC. This rearrangement joins TRBV9 to TRBJ2-1, with D tentatively TRBD2 (5 bases). V was trimmed by 0 bases and J by 9 bases, leaving 7 bases between them. The CDR3 loop spans 12 amino acids. Germline V CDR1 and CDR2: SGDLS, YYNGEE.

V is TRBV6-5 and J is TRBJ2-1, with D tentatively TRBD2 (5 bases). Germline CDR1 and CDR2: MNHEY and SVGAGI. This CDR3 contains 14 residues. V dropped 6 bases and J dropped 6 bases, with 15 bases sitting between them. The CDR3 DNA is TGTGCCAGCAGAGAGCCGGGATGGCGCAATGAGCAGTTCTTC. Translating gives CASREPGWRNEQFF.

The gene calls are TRBV9 and TRBJ2-1; TRBD2 matches 12 bases. V trimming: 3 bases; J trimming: 0 bases; junction bases outside the gene matches: 10. The V gene's germline CDR1 is SGDLS and CDR2 YYNGEE. The CDR3 is 19 amino acids. The chain's CDR3 is CASSGTGTSGLSSYNEQFF. DNA for the CDR3: TGTGCCAGCAGCGGAACCGGGACTAGCGGGTTAAGCTCCTACAATGAGCAGTTCTTC.

The chain links TRBV5-6 to TRBJ1-4; D might be TRBD1 (5 bases). Germline V gives CDR1 SGHDT, CDR2 YYEEEE. The CDR3 is made up of 14 amino acids. Trimming took off 1 base at V and 6 bases at J, with 10 bases between the two ends. This chain's CDR3 is CASSLPGMDEKLFF. In DNA, the CDR3 is TGTGCCAGCAGCTTGCCAGGGATGGATGAAAAACTGTTTTTT. Drawing the rest from reference TRBV5-6 and TRBJ1-4, the complete variable domain is DAGVTQSPTHLIKTRGQQVTLRCSPKSGHDTVSWYQQALGQGPQFIFQYYEEEERQRGNFPDRFSGHQFPNYSSELNVNALLLGDSALYLCASSLPGMDEKLFFGSGTQLSVL.

The V and J genes are TRBV5-1 and TRBJ2-4; 7 nucleotides align to TRBD2. The CDR3 totals 13 residues. V lost 10 bases, J lost 3 bases, and 7 bases stayed unmatched. Germline CDR1 is SGHRS and CDR2 is YFSETQ. In DNA, the CDR3 is TGCGCCGGCACCTGGGGGGGCAAAAACATTCAGTACTTC. Encoded protein: CAGTWGGKNIQYF.

This chain links TRBV9 with TRBJ2-7; unclear D gene. Per germline, CDR1 SGDLS and CDR2 YYNGEE. V dropped 0 bases and J dropped 0 bases, with 10 bases sitting between them. The CDR3 consists of 15 residues. The CDR3 sequence is CASSVADPSSYEQYF. The CDR3 DNA is TGTGCCAGCAGCGTAGCCGATCCCAGCTCCTACGAGCAGTACTTC.

V gene TRBV5-1 combines with J gene TRBJ2-3, with a possible D match to TRBD2 (5 bases). The CDR3 has 17 amino acids. The germline V gene has CDR1 SGHRS and CDR2 YFSETQ. V lost 5 bases to trimming and J lost 4 bases, with 23 bases between them. The DNA of the CDR3 is TGCGCCAGCAGTTCGCCCCGGGGTAGCTCGGAAGCAGATACGCAGTATTTT. Residues: CASSSPRGSSEADTQYF.

The gene calls are TRBV2 and TRBJ2-1, with 14 bases fitting TRBD2. Germline V gives CDR1 SNHLY, CDR2 FYNNEI. This CDR3 has 18 residues. The V gene end was trimmed by 6 bases and the J gene end by 0 bases; junction bases not matched to a gene: 7. The CDR3 nucleotides read TGTGCCAGCAGGCCGACTAGCGGGAGGGGTACCTCCTACAATGAGCAGTTCTTC. Translated: CASRPTSGRGTSYNEQFF. Filled out from reference TRBV2 and TRBJ2-1, the complete variable domain reads EPEVTQTPSHQVTQMGQEVILRCVPISNHLYFYWYRQILGQKVEFLVSFYNNEISEKSEIFDDQFSVERPDGSNFTLKIRSTKLEDSAMYFCASRPTSGRGTSYNEQFFGPGTRLTVL.

V gene TRBV30 combines with J gene TRBJ2-7; TRBD2 matches at 12 bases. The J segment lost 1 base and the V segment lost 3 bases, leaving 4 bases of the junction unmatched. CDR3 length equals 15 residues. Germline V lookup: CDR1 GTSNPN, CDR2 SVGIG (reference sequence). CDR3 sequence (DNA): TGTGCCTGGAGGACTGGACTAGCGGGATCCTACGAGCAGTACTTC. Translation gives CAWRTGLAGSYEQYF.

This clone is categorized as medium-sized. The genes are TRBV7-3 and TRBJ2-3; D unclear. Trimming cost V 1 base and J 4 bases, with 6 bases left between them. CDR1 and CDR2 from the germline V gene are SGHTA and FQGTGA. The CDR3 is made up of 13 amino acids. The CDR3 nucleotides are TGTGCCAGCAGCTTAATTCTGTCAGATACGCAGTATTTT. Protein: CASSLILSDTQYF.

CDR3 amino acids: CASSLTVYNEQFF. The DNA for the CDR3 is TGTGCCAGCAGCTTGACAGTATACAATGAGCAGTTCTTC. The rearrangement links TRBV5-4 to TRBJ2-1; D is unclear. V was cut by 1 base and J by 4 bases, with 6 bases left in between. The CDR3 loop spans 13 amino acids. Germline V gene sequence: CDR1 SGHNT, CDR2 YYREEE (reference sequence).